This T cell receptor (beta chain) was sequenced during a study of beta chain features in type 1 diabetes. Background on the study: Cell yields, gender and age were comparable in patients and healthy donors. Study-wide findings and caveats: In all four CD4+ subsets, TCRB CDR3 length was significantly, moderately reduced in type 1 diabetes.

With regard to this clone: Antigen specificity is unknown.

Expressed TCRB transcripts were sequenced because the entire RNA isolate underwent reverse transcription. This table comes from immunoSEQ multiplex PCR, and its TCRdb copy is limited to in-frame clones, with some not included. The table includes approximately 260,000 clones, roughly 20% detected once. V shed 0 bases and J shed 1 base, with 13 bases lying between them. CDR3 length equals 16 residues. Germline V gene lookup returns CDR1 SGHRS and CDR2 YFSETQ. Based on CD45RO/CCR7/CD25/CD127/CD95/CD27, CD4+ regulatory, stem cell-like memory, naive and central memory cells were sorted. The source material was naive CD4+ T cells from blood. This clonotype was obtained from a middle-aged woman with type 1 diabetes. This chain links TRBV5-1 with TRBJ2-5; a possible D gene is TRBD1 (5 bases). As DNA, the CDR3 is TGCGCCAGCAGCTTGGCCGGTATAGGGGCCCAAGAGACCCAGTACTTC. This translates into CASSLAGIGAQETQYF. The full variable domain, its missing parts supplied by reference TRBV5-1 and TRBJ2-5, is KAGVTQTPRYLIKTRGQQVTLSCSPISGHRSVSWYQQTPGQGLQFLFEYFSETQRNKGNFPGRFSGRQFSNSRSEMNVSTLELGDSALYLCASSLAGIGAQETQYFGPGTRLLVL.